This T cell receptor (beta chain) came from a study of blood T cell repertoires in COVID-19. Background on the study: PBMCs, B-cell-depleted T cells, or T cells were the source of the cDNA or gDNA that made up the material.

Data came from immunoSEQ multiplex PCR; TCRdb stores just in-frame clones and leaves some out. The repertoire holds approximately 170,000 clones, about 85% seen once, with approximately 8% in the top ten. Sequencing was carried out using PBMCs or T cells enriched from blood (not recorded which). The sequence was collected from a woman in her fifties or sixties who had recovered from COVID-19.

CDR3 sequence: CASSYGATITYEQYF. Here the CDR3 DNA reads TGTGCCAGCAGTTACGGTGCAACAATAACCTACGAGCAGTACTTC. V usage is TRBV6-2 or TRBV6-3 and J usage is TRBJ2-7; D gene uncertain. CDR3 length: 15 residues. Trimming cost V 2 bases and J 2 bases, with 13 bases left between them. Germline lookup yields CDR1 MNHEY and CDR2 SVGEGT.